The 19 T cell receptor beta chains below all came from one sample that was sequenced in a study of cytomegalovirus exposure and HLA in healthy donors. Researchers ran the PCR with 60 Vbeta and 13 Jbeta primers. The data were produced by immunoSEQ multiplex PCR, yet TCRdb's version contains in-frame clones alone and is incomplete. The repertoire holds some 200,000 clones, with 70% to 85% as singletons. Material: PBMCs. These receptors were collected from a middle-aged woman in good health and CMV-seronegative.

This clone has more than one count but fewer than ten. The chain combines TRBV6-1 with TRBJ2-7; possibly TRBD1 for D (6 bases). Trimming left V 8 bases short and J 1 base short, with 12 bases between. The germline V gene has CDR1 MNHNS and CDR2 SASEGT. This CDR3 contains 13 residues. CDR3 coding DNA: TGTGCCAGCCTACAGGGCCCTTCCTACGAGCAGTACTTC. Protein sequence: CASLQGPSYEQYF.

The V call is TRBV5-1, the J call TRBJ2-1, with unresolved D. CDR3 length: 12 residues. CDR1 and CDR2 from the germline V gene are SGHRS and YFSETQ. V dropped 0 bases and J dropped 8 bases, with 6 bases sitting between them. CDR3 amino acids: CASSLELYEQFF. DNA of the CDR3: TGCGCCAGCAGCTTGGAATTATATGAGCAGTTCTTC.

The CDR3 sequence: CASSLSGTVLEAFF. CDR3 sequence (DNA): TGTGCCAGCAGTTTATCGGGGACAGTTCTTGAAGCTTTCTTT. V and J are TRBV27 and TRBJ1-1; 7 nucleotides agree with TRBD1. Germline CDR1 and CDR2: MNHEY and SMNVEV (reference sequence). The CDR3 has 14 amino acids. The V and J ends lost 0 bases and 7 bases, in that order; junction bases with no gene match: 5.

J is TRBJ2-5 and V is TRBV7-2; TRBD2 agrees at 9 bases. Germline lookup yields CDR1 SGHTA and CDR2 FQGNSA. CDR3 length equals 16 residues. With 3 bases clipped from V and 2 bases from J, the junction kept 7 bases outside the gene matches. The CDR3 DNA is TGTGCCAGCAGCTTCGGGCGGGGGGGTATACAAGAGACCCAGTACTTC. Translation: CASSFGRGGIQETQYF. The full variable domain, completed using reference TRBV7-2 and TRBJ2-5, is GAGVSQSPSNKVTEKGKDVELRCDPISGHTALYWYRQSLGQGLEFLIYFQGNSAPDKSGLPSDRFSAERTGGSVSTLTIQRTQQEDSAVYLCASSFGRGGIQETQYFGPGTRLLVL.

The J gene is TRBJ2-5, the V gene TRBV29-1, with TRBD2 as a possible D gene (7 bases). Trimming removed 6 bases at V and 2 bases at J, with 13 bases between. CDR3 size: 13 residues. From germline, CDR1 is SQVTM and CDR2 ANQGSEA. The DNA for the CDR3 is TGCAGCGTCCTAGGGGGGGGGCAAGAGACCCAGTACTTC. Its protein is CSVLGGGQETQYF.

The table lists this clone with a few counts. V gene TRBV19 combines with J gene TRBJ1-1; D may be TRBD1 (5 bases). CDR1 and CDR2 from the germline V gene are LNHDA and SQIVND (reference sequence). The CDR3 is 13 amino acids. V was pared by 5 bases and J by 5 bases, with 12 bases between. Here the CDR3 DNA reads TGTGCCAGTAGTGGGGCAAAGGGGACTGAAGCTTTCTTT. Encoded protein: CASSGAKGTEAFF.

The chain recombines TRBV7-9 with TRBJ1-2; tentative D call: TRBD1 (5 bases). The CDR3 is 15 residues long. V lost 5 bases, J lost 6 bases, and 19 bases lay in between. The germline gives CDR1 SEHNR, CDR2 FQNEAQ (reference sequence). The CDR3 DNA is TGTGCCAGCAGCCTCTCCGGGACTCTGGGTGATGGCTACACCTTC. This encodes CASSLSGTLGDGYTF.

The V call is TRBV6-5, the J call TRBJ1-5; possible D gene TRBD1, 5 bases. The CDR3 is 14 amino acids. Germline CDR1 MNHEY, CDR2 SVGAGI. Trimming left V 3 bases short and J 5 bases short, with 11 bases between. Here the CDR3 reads CASSYRGSYQPQHF. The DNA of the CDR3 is TGTGCCAGCAGTTATCGGGGGAGTTATCAGCCCCAGCATTTT.

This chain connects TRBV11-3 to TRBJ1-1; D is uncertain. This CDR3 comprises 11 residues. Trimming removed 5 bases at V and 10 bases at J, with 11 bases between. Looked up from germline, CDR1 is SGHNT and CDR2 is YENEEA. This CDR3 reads CASSHFGRAFF. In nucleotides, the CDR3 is TGTGCCAGCAGCCACTTTGGGCGAGCTTTCTTT.

This CDR3 is CASSATITGSGNTIYF. The CDR3 DNA reads as TGTGCCAGCAGCGCCACAATCACGGGCTCTGGAAACACCATATATTTT. The chain links TRBV9 to TRBJ1-3; no clear D. Trimming shortened V by 3 bases and J by 0 bases, and 13 bases separated the two germline ends. Per the germline V gene, CDR1 is SGDLS and CDR2 is YYNGEE. This CDR3 is built from 16 residues.

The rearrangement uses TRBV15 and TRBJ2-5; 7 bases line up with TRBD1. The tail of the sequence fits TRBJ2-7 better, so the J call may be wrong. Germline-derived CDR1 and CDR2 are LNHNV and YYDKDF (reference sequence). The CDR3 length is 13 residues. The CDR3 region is CATSSYRGYEQYF. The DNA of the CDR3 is TGTGCCACCAGCAGTTACAGGGGCTACGAGCAGTACTTC.

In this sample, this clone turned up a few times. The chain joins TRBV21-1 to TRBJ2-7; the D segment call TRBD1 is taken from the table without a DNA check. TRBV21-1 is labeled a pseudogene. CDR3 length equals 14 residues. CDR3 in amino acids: CASSTGASSYEQYF. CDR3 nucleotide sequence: TGTGCCAGCAGTACAGGGGCTAGCTCCTACGAGCAGTACTTC.

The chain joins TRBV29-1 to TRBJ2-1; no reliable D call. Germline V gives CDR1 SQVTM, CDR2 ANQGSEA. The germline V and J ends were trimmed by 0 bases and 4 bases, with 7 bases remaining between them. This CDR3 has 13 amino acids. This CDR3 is CSVEDELYNEQFF. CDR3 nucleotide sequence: TGCAGCGTTGAAGATGAACTTTACAATGAGCAGTTCTTC.

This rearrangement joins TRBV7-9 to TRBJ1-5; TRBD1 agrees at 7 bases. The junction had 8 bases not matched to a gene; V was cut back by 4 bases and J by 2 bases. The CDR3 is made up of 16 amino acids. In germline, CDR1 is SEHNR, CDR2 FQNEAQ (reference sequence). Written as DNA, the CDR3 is TGTGCCAGCAGCTCGGACAGCCAGGGGGGCAATCAGCCCCAGCATTTT. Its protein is CASSSDSQGGNQPQHF.

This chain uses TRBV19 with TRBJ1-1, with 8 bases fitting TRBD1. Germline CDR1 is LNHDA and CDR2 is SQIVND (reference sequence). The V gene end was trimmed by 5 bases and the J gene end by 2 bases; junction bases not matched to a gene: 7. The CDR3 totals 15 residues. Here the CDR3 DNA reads TGTGCCAGTAGTCCTGGGACAGGTGGAAACACTGAAGCTTTCTTT. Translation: CASSPGTGGNTEAFF.

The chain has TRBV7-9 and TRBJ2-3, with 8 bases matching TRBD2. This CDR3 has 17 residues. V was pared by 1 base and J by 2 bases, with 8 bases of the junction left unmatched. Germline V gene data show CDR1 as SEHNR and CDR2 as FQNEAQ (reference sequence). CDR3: CASSLGGGGPYTDTQYF. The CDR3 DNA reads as TGTGCCAGCAGCTTAGGGGGCGGGGGGCCCTACACAGATACGCAGTATTTT.

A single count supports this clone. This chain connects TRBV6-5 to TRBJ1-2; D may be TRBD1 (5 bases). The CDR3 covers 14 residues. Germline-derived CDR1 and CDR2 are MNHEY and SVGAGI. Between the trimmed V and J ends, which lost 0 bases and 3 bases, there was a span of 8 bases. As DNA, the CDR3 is TGTGCCAGCAGTTACTCGGAGGGGCACTATGGCTACACCTTC. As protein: CASSYSEGHYGYTF.

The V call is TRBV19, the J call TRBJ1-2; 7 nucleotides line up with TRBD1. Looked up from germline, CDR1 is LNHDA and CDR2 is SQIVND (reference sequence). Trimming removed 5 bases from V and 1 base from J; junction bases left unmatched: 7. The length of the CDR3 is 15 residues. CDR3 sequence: CASSPPGTVNYGYTF. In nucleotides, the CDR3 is TGTGCCAGTAGTCCTCCCGGGACAGTTAACTATGGCTACACCTTC.

The CDR3 is CASSPGTEFYEQYF. The CDR3 DNA is TGTGCCAGCAGCCCCGGGACAGAATTCTACGAGCAGTACTTC. The V gene is TRBV5-4, the J gene TRBJ2-7, with 7 bases lining up with TRBD1. With 4 bases clipped from V and 3 bases from J, the junction kept 7 bases outside the gene matches. Germline loops: CDR1 SGHNT, CDR2 YYREEE (reference sequence). The CDR3 contains 14 residues.